This T cell receptor beta chain was found in a study of OX40 agonist ivuxolimab in advanced cancers. Libraries were prepared by immunoSEQ multiplex PCR; TCRdb keeps only in-frame clonotypes and omits some of them. The data hold some 50,000 clones, with 80% to 90% observed a single time. Trimming removed 5 bases at V and 2 bases at J, with 10 bases between. The CDR3 has 15 amino acids. Germline CDR1 MNHEY, CDR2 SVGAGI. The receptor's source is an adult with an advanced solid tumor such as melanoma, head and neck, liver or kidney cancer. This material consisted of CD4+ or CD8+ T cells sorted from blood, taken in a trial of the OX40 agonist ivuxolimab. The V and J genes are TRBV6-5 and TRBJ1-6; maybe TRBD1 (5 bases). The CDR3 DNA reads as TGTGCCAGCAGTACCGACAGCACCTATAATTCACCCCTCCACTTT. Amino acids: CASSTDSTYNSPLHF.